This T cell receptor beta chain comes out of a study of regulatory T cells in long-lasting Graves disease. Study findings and constraints: Favoring TRBV28, TRBJ1-2 and TRBJ2-5 was a feature seen in persistent disease. Those with persistent Graves' had less TCR diversity than newly diagnosed patients.

Stated time point: persistent/refractory GD, antithyroid drugs over 5 years with positive TRAb. The TCR library was made from RNA that had been extracted from PBMCs in TRIzol. With regard to this clonotype: Its target is not known.

The CDR3 loop spans 15 amino acids. The ends lost 0 bases at V and 3 bases at J; junction bases unmatched: 5. Germline V CDR1 and CDR2: SGHNT, YYREEE (reference sequence). TCR beta libraries were built with iRepertoire HTBI primers and Arm-PCR of CDR3 regions. One entry per CDR3 protein, called by TCRdb with MiXCR from the multiplex PCR reads. The top ten clones hold over 11% of a sample with roughly 400,000 distinct CDR3 sequences, 21% of them seen once. This TCR was sampled from a female donor with Graves disease. The chain has TRBV5-4 and TRBJ2-7, with 8 positions matching TRBD1. The sequencing here drew on peripheral blood mononuclear cells (PBMCs), taken when the disease was refractory, from a patient treated with antithyroid drugs. DNA of the CDR3: TGTGCCAGCAGCTTGGCCCGACAGGGGTTCTACGAGCAGTACTTC. Amino acid sequence: CASSLARQGFYEQYF.